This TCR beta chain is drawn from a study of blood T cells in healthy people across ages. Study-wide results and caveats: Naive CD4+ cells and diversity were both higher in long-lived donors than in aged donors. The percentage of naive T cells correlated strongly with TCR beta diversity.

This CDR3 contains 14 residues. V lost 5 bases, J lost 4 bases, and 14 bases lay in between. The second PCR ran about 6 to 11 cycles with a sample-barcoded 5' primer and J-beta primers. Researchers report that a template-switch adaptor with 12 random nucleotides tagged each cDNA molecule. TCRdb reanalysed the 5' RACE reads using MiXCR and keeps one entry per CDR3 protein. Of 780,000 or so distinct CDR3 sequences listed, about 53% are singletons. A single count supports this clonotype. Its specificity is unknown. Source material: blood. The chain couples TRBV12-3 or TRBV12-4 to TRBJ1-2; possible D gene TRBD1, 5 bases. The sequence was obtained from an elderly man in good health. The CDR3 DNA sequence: TGTGCCAGCAGTCTCGGGGGACCCCTCTATGGCTACACCTTC. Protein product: CASSLGGPLYGYTF.